Included here is one T cell receptor (beta chain) sequence, with context. Antigen: not known. The V and J ends lost 0 bases and 2 bases respectively, with 10 bases between them. Germline V gene data show CDR1 as MNHEY and CDR2 as SVGAGI. This CDR3 comprises 16 residues. Here immunoSEQ multiplex PCR was the method, and the copy in TCRdb shows in-frame clones only, minus some. The sample lists nearly 55,000 clones; 70% to 90% were seen once. These data originate in a study of a mutant IDH1 vaccine in newly diagnosed glioma. Looking at the study overall: Patients under treatment included about 62% males and about 40% females and had a mean age of roughly 43 years.

Time point here: week 5, during vaccination. The investigators gave 300 ug of mutant IDH1 20-mer peptide in each vaccine dose, together with topical imiquimod. The sequence derives from a man aged 30-40 years with glioma. The V call is TRBV6-5, the J call TRBJ1-4; a weak D match, TRBD1 (5 bases). Sequencing was performed on PBMCs, taken from a glioma patient whose treatment included an IDH1 peptide vaccine. The chain's CDR3 is CASSYSLRGTNEKLFF. DNA of the CDR3: TGTGCCAGCAGTTACTCGCTAAGGGGCACTAATGAAAAACTGTTTTTT.